This section outlines one T cell receptor (beta chain) sequence together with its context. Germline V gene data show CDR1 as MGHDK and CDR2 as SYGVNS. The CDR3 contains 14 residues. V was pared by 5 bases and J by 9 bases, with 17 bases between. Sequencing was performed with immunoSEQ multiplex PCR; in TCRdb, only in-frame clones are kept and a portion is missing. The data show tens of thousands of clones, more than 85% seen once. The sample is drawn from a study of OX40 agonist ivuxolimab in advanced cancers. This clonotype was sampled from an adult with an advanced solid tumor such as melanoma, head and neck, liver or kidney cancer. Here the sequenced sample was CD4+ or CD8+ T cells sorted from blood, taken in a trial of the OX40 agonist ivuxolimab. The chain links TRBV25-1 to TRBJ2-1, with TRBD2 as a possible D gene (6 bases). The DNA of the CDR3 is TGTGCCAGCAGTCATGGAGGGCCCGGGGGTGAGCAGTTCTTC. It is translated as CASSHGGPGGEQFF.